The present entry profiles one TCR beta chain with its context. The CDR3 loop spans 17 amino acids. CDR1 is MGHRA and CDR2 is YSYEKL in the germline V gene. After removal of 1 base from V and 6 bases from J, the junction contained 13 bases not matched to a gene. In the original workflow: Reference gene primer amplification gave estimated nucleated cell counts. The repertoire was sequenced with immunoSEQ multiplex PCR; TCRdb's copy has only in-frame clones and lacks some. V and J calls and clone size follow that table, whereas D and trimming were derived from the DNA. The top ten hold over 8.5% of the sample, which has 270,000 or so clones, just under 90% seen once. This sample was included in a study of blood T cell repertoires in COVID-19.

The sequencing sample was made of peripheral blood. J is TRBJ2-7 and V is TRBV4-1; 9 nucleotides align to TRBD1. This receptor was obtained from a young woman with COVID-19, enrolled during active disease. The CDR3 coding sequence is TGCGCCAGCAGCCAAGCCGGGACAGGGAGAAACGCTCGCGAGCAGTACTTC. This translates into CASSQAGTGRNAREQYF.